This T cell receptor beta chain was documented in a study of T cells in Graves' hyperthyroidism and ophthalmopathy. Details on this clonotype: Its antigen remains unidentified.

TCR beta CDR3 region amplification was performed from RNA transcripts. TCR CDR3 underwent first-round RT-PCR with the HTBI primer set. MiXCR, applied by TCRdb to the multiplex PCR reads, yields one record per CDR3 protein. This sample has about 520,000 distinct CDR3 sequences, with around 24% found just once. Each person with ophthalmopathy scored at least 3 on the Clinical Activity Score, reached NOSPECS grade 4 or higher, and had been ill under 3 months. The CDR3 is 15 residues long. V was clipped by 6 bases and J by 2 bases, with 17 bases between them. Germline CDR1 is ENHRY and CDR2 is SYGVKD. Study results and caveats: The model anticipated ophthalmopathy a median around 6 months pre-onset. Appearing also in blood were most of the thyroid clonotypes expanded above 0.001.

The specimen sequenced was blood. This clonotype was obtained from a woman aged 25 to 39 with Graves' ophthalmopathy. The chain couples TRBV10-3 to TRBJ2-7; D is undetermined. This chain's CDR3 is CAISSPGRNTYEQYF. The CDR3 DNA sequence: TGTGCCATCAGCAGCCCCGGACGGAATACCTACGAGCAGTACTTC.